Listed here are 17 T cell receptor beta chains from one sample, sequenced in a study of glioma-infiltrating T cells after dendritic cell vaccination (dated by TCRdb to 2016 to 2018). Libraries were prepared through the immunoSEQ multiplex PCR assay. In TCRdb, the immuneACCESS table is reduced to in-frame sequences with V and J assigned. These tables do not hold every clone; where another copy was compared, an unresolved V gene accounts for under half, and the others remain unexplained. Across this sample there are roughly 41,000 clones, with around 80% seen only once. The top ten hold 7.8% of the sample. Source: blood, taken before dendritic cell vaccination. Source of these receptors: a human donor with glioblastoma.

The V and J genes are TRBV9 and TRBJ2-5, with TRBD2 identical over 9 bases. CDR1 is SGDLS, CDR2 YYNGEE, per germline. The CDR3 covers 15 residues. The trim removed 3 bases at V and 0 bases at J, leaving 3 bases unmatched. As DNA, the CDR3 is TGTGCCAGCAGCGCTAGCGGGGCATACCAAGAGACCCAGTACTTC. Its translation: CASSASGAYQETQYF.

This clone was seen a few times. This chain joins TRBV19 and TRBJ1-2; D uncertain. Germline V gives CDR1 LNHDA, CDR2 SQIVND (reference sequence). The CDR3 has 16 residues. Trimming left V 3 bases short and J 0 bases short, with 14 bases between. Written as DNA, the CDR3 is TGTGCCAGTAGTATGGGCCACGGGAGGGCTAACTATGGCTACACCTTC. Translating it yields CASSMGHGRANYGYTF.

This rearrangement joins TRBV7-2 to TRBJ1-6, with D possibly matching TRBD1 (5 bases). Trimming took off 3 bases at V and 15 bases at J, with 12 bases between the two ends. The length of the CDR3 is 12 residues. Germline CDR1 SGHTA, CDR2 FQGNSA. The CDR3 is CASSFRLRGLHF. Written as DNA, the CDR3 is TGTGCCAGCAGCTTCCGGCTAAGGGGCCTCCACTTT.

This chain links TRBV9 with TRBJ2-1; 12 bases agree with TRBD2. Germline trimming cut 3 bases from V and 6 bases from J; bases unmatched to any gene: 4. Germline loops: CDR1 SGDLS, CDR2 YYNGEE. The CDR3 is 15 residues long. CDR3: CASSGGTSGSNEQFF. The CDR3 nucleotides read TGTGCCAGCAGCGGGGGGACTAGCGGGTCCAATGAGCAGTTCTTC.

This clone was seen a handful of times. The J gene is TRBJ2-5, the V gene TRBV5-1; 16 nucleotides agree with TRBD2. The V gene end was trimmed by 4 bases and the J gene end by 5 bases; junction bases not matched to a gene: 5. There are 16 residues in the CDR3. Per the germline V gene, CDR1 is SGHRS and CDR2 is YFSETQ. The CDR3, as DNA: TGCGCCAGCAGCCCGGGACTAGCGGGGGGGACGGAGACCCAGTACTTC. Its translation is CASSPGLAGGTETQYF. The full variable domain, rest sourced from reference TRBV5-1 and TRBJ2-5, is KAGVTQTPRYLIKTRGQQVTLSCSPISGHRSVSWYQQTPGQGLQFLFEYFSETQRNKGNFPGRFSGRQFSNSRSEMNVSTLELGDSALYLCASSPGLAGGTETQYFGPGTRLLVL.

This clone was detected a few times. The V call is TRBV5-1, the J call TRBJ1-5; D is uncertain. The V end was cut by 1 base, the J end by 1 base, with 9 bases between. This CDR3 has 15 residues. The germline V gene has CDR1 SGHRS and CDR2 YFSETQ. This CDR3 is CASSLFGESNQPQHF. CDR3 sequence (DNA): TGCGCCAGCAGCTTGTTTGGAGAAAGCAATCAGCCCCAGCATTTT.

This chain links TRBV4-3 with TRBJ1-5, with TRBD1 as a possible D gene (6 bases). The CDR3 consists of 15 residues. The V end was cut by 0 bases, the J end by 6 bases, with 12 bases between. Germline loops: CDR1 LGHNA, CDR2 YSLEER. CDR3 DNA sequence: TGCGCCAGCAGCCAAGATAAGGGGGTCGCTCAGCCCCAGCATTTT. Encoded protein: CASSQDKGVAQPQHF.

This clone was seen just once. The chain is built from TRBV4-2 and TRBJ2-7; a possible D gene is TRBD2 (6 bases). Germline V gene lookup returns CDR1 LGHNA and CDR2 YNFKEQ. This CDR3 has 13 residues. Trimming removed 1 base at V and 3 bases at J, with 7 bases between. The DNA for the CDR3 is TGTGCCAGCAGCCAAGGGGACTTCTACGAGCAGTACTTC. Its translation: CASSQGDFYEQYF.

The genes are TRBV19 and TRBJ1-5; 10 bases are a match to TRBD1. The CDR3 loop spans 16 amino acids. After removal of 4 bases from V and 7 bases from J, the junction contained 10 bases not matched to a gene. Germline values: CDR1 LNHDA, CDR2 SQIVND (reference sequence). The CDR3 coding sequence is TGTGCCAGTAGTAGGGTCGGGACAGGGGCGAGCCAGCCCCAGCATTTT. As protein: CASSRVGTGASQPQHF.

The chain employs TRBV19 and TRBJ1-2; D not resolved. In germline, CDR1 is LNHDA, CDR2 SQIVND (reference sequence). The CDR3 is made up of 15 amino acids. The V end was cut by 9 bases, the J end by 4 bases, with 21 bases between. The CDR3 DNA is TGTGCCAGCTCAATAAATTGGCAGGTTATCTATGGCTACACCTTC. It translates to CASSINWQVIYGYTF.

The chain uses TRBV4-2 and TRBJ2-3; TRBD2 matches 8 bases. Germline trimming cut 8 bases from V and 4 bases from J; bases unmatched to any gene: 11. CDR3 length: 15 residues. CDR1 is LGHNA, CDR2 YNFKEQ, per germline. CDR3 coding DNA: TGTGCCAGCGGAGAAGGGTTAGCGGGGTCAGATACGCAGTATTTT. Protein sequence: CASGEGLAGSDTQYF.

There are a few counts of this clone. The chain is built from TRBV27 and TRBJ1-2; 7 positions agree with TRBD1. Trimming removed 6 bases from V and 6 bases from J; junction bases left unmatched: 10. The germline V gene has CDR1 MNHEY and CDR2 SMNVEV (reference sequence). There are 14 residues in the CDR3. CDR3 coding DNA: TGTGCCAGCAGACCAGGGGGAGTGGTGGATGGCTACACCTTC. The encoded protein is CASRPGGVVDGYTF.

This clone was found once. The V and J genes are TRBV4-2 and TRBJ2-5; D remains unclear. The germline V gene encodes CDR1 LGHNA and CDR2 YNFKEQ. CDR3 length: 13 residues. V was pared by 1 base and J by 1 base, with 4 bases between. The CDR3 spells CASSQGLQETQYF. Here the CDR3 DNA reads TGTGCCAGCAGCCAAGGACTCCAAGAGACCCAGTACTTC.

In its sample, this clone was seen once. The same CDR3 is also encoded by other DNA sequences in this sample. The genes are TRBV7-2 and TRBJ2-7; D remains ambiguous. Trimming cost V 1 base and J 0 bases, with 7 bases left between them. Per germline, CDR1 SGHTA and CDR2 FQGNSA. The CDR3 is made up of 14 amino acids. Written as DNA, the CDR3 is TGTGCCAGCAGCTTAGGTCTTAGCTCCTACGAGCAGTACTTC. Amino acid sequence: CASSLGLSSYEQYF.

The genes are TRBV27 and TRBJ2-6, with 11 bases matching TRBD1. Unmatched junction bases numbered 10, after V lost 2 bases and J lost 1 base. Germline V CDR1 and CDR2: MNHEY, SMNVEV (reference sequence). The CDR3 runs to 20 residues. DNA of the CDR3: TGTGCCAGCAGTTTAAATTTCGGGGGACAGGGGGGATCTGGGGCCAACGTCCTGACTTTC. Encoded protein: CASSLNFGGQGGSGANVLTF.

This rearrangement joins TRBV29-1 to TRBJ2-3; D may be TRBD1 (6 bases). Germline CDR1 reads SQVTM; CDR2 reads ANQGSEA. This CDR3 contains 14 residues. V was trimmed by 4 bases and J by 2 bases, leaving 13 bases between them. CDR3 protein: CSVGGQENTDTQYF. The CDR3 region has the DNA TGCAGCGTTGGGGGGCAGGAAAACACAGATACGCAGTATTTT.

The table lists this clone with a few counts. The chain carries TRBV5-1 and TRBJ2-7, with 16 bases lining up with TRBD2. The CDR3 covers 17 residues. Germline trimming cut 4 bases from V and 2 bases from J; bases unmatched to any gene: 6. Per the germline V gene, CDR1 is SGHRS and CDR2 is YFSETQ. For the CDR3, the DNA is TGCGCCAGCAGCGTAGAGGGACTAGCGGGGGGGCCCTACGAGCAGTACTTC. This codes for CASSVEGLAGGPYEQYF.